Listed here is a single T cell receptor (beta chain). This sample stems from a study of blood T cells in healthy people across ages. Donor samples were obtained from healthy Caucasian individuals from Russia, aged about 6 to 100. The total RNA that was extracted per sample amounted to at least 5 micrograms. Using a J-beta primer mix together with a sample-barcoded 5' primer, a second PCR was run for roughly 6 to 12 cycles. Every sample returned 2.5 million or more CDR3-containing paired-end reads. TCRdb re-called the 5' RACE reads with MiXCR, one entry per CDR3 protein. The profile shows around 600,000 distinct CDR3 sequences, about 45% of them singletons. Trimming removed 4 bases from V and 3 bases from J, with 16 bases in between. Germline V gene lookup returns CDR1 SGDLS and CDR2 YYNGEE. The CDR3 has 15 amino acids.

Sequenced: blood. The sequence came from a man older than 75 in good health. The chain recombines TRBV9 with TRBJ1-2; tentative D call: TRBD1 (6 bases). The CDR3 spells CASSPAPGGDYGYTF. In nucleotides, the CDR3 is TGTGCCAGCAGCCCAGCACCGGGGGGCGACTATGGCTACACCTTC.